These 16 T cell receptor beta chains share one sample of origin, sequenced in a study of OX40 agonist ivuxolimab in advanced cancers. Sequencing used immunoSEQ multiplex PCR; TCRdb keeps in-frame clones, though not all of them. This sample has about 80,000 clones, with approximately 92% found just once. Sequenced here: CD4+ or CD8+ T cells sorted from blood, sampled in a trial of the OX40 agonist ivuxolimab. All receptors come from an adult with an advanced solid tumor such as melanoma, head and neck, liver or kidney cancer.

The chain uses TRBV5-1 and TRBJ2-6; possible D gene TRBD1, 5 bases. CDR1 is SGHRS and CDR2 is YFSETQ in the germline V gene. The CDR3 spans 15 residues. The ends were cut back, 4 bases at V and 2 bases at J, with 10 bases in the middle. The CDR3 here is CASSPPTAGANVLTF. The CDR3 DNA is TGCGCCAGCAGCCCTCCGACAGCTGGGGCCAACGTCCTGACTTTC.

The CDR3 is CASSDSKEIWTSGDGEQFF. CDR3 DNA sequence: TGTGCCAGCAGTGACTCGAAGGAGATCTGGACTAGCGGCGACGGTGAGCAGTTCTTC. V is TRBV6-4 and J is TRBJ2-1, with 10 bases lining up with TRBD2. CDR3 length: 19 residues. Trimming at V came to 0 bases and at J to 9 bases, leaving 17 bases not matched to a gene. CDR1 is MRHNA, CDR2 SNTAGT, per germline.

The chain is built from TRBV7-2 and TRBJ2-5, with 10 nucleotides matching TRBD1. V lost 4 bases and J lost 4; bases outside the gene matches: 9. CDR3 length: 16 amino acids. Germline values: CDR1 SGHTA, CDR2 FQGNSA. The CDR3, as DNA: TGTGCCAGCAGCTCCCGACAGGGGGCCCGAGGAGAGACCCAGTACTTC. As protein: CASSSRQGARGETQYF.

The V call is TRBV29-1, the J call TRBJ2-5; D possibly corresponds to TRBD1 (6 bases). Germline V CDR1 and CDR2: SQVTM, ANQGSEA. This CDR3 contains 12 residues. The V end lost 2 bases, the J end lost 12 bases, and 16 bases lay between the germline ends. CDR3: CSVEFFTPGEYF. The DNA of the CDR3 is TGCAGCGTTGAATTTTTTACCCCAGGGGAGTACTTC.

This sequence joins TRBV19 and TRBJ2-2; no firm D call. From germline, CDR1 is LNHDA and CDR2 SQIVND (reference sequence). Trimming shortened V by 5 bases and J by 5 bases, and 12 bases separated the two germline ends. The CDR3 runs to 14 residues. The CDR3 DNA reads TGTGCCAGTAGTTACACAAGGGAAACCGGGGAGCTGTTTTTT. As protein: CASSYTRETGELFF.

The chain combines TRBV5-6 with TRBJ2-1; D gene uncertain. The CDR3 has 17 residues. V was cut by 4 bases and J by 1 base, with 18 bases left in between. CDR1 is SGHDT, CDR2 YYEEEE, per germline. The DNA of the CDR3 is TGTGCCAGCAGCCACGACGACTTATTCGGTTCCTACAATGAGCAGTTCTTC. Translation gives CASSHDDLFGSYNEQFF.

This sequence joins TRBV2 and TRBJ2-7; D is perhaps TRBD1 or TRBD2 (6 bases each). The CDR3 is made up of 14 amino acids. CDR1 is SNHLY, CDR2 FYNNEI, per germline. V shed 4 bases and J shed 3 bases, with 13 bases lying between them. CDR3 DNA sequence: TGTGCCAGCAGTGTTGGGGGGCAACGCTACGAGCAGTACTTC. Translated: CASSVGGQRYEQYF.

V usage is TRBV10-3 and J usage is TRBJ2-6; D ambiguous. The germline V gene has CDR1 ENHRY and CDR2 SYGVKD. The germline V and J ends were trimmed by 3 bases and 0 bases, with 3 bases remaining between them. The CDR3 is made up of 14 amino acids. CDR3 region: CAISDSSGANVLTF. As DNA, the CDR3 is TGTGCCATCAGTGATTCCTCTGGGGCCAACGTCCTGACTTTC.

The chain combines TRBV19 with TRBJ2-6, with D possibly matching TRBD2 (5 bases). The germline gives CDR1 LNHDA, CDR2 SQIVND (reference sequence). V lost 3 bases and J 0 bases, leaving 12 bases between the germline ends. The CDR3 is 17 amino acids. The CDR3 bases are TGTGCCAGTAGTATCCCCCTCCGGGACTCTGGGGCCAACGTCCTGACTTTC. It encodes CASSIPLRDSGANVLTF.

The V gene is TRBV5-1, the J gene TRBJ1-1; D unclear. V lost 1 base, J lost 6 bases, and 10 bases lay in between. Looked up from germline, CDR1 is SGHRS and CDR2 is YFSETQ. CDR3 size: 13 residues. The CDR3 is CASSLSWGAEAFF. CDR3 nucleotides: TGCGCCAGCAGCTTGTCGTGGGGAGCTGAAGCTTTCTTT.

The CDR3 loop is CAALAGATGELFF. The CDR3 DNA reads as TGTGCCGCACTAGCGGGAGCTACCGGGGAGCTGTTTTTT. The chain recombines TRBV27 with TRBJ2-2, with TRBD2 matching 11 bases. The CDR3 runs to 13 residues. V was clipped by 11 bases and J by 5 bases; unmatched bases: 4. Germline loops: CDR1 MNHEY, CDR2 SMNVEV (reference sequence).

The table lists this clone with a few counts. This chain links TRBV7-2 with TRBJ2-1; 9 positions agree with TRBD2. This CDR3 spans 16 amino acids. Trimming removed 4 bases from V and 0 bases from J; junction bases left unmatched: 4. Germline CDR1 reads SGHTA; CDR2 reads FQGNSA. DNA for the CDR3: TGTGCCAGCAGCTGGGGAGCGGGGGGCTCCTACAATGAGCAGTTCTTC. The encoded protein is CASSWGAGGSYNEQFF.

The chain joins TRBV28 to TRBJ2-5; D might be TRBD1 (6 bases). The CDR3 spans 12 residues. Per germline, CDR1 MDHEN and CDR2 SYDVKM. V was clipped by 7 bases and J by 9 bases, with 15 bases between them. CDR3: CASKTAQGPQYF. The CDR3 DNA is TGTGCCAGCAAGACAGCCCAGGGGCCCCAGTACTTC.

This rearrangement joins TRBV28 to TRBJ2-7, with TRBD2 matching 12 bases. This CDR3 comprises 14 residues. Germline lookup yields CDR1 MDHEN and CDR2 SYDVKM. The V and J ends lost 7 bases and 4 bases, in that order; junction bases with no gene match: 5. CDR3: CASMELAGGYEQYF. The CDR3 DNA follows: TGTGCCAGCATGGAACTAGCGGGAGGATACGAGCAGTACTTC.

The genes are TRBV14 and TRBJ2-3; tentatively, D is TRBD1 (5 bases). The V gene's germline CDR1 is SGHDN and CDR2 FVKESK. The CDR3 totals 15 residues. Trimming took off 1 base at V and 5 bases at J, with 13 bases between the two ends. Here the CDR3 reads CASSQGQGRVDTQYF. The CDR3 region has the DNA TGTGCCAGCAGCCAAGGTCAGGGAAGGGTAGATACGCAGTATTTT.

This sequence joins TRBV7-9 and TRBJ2-7, with D tentatively TRBD2 (5 bases). Trimming shortened V by 6 bases and J by 0 bases, and 12 bases separated the two germline ends. The CDR3 is 14 amino acids. The germline CDR1 and CDR2 sequences are SEHNR and FQNEAQ (reference sequence). CDR3 sequence: CASRSSASSYEQYF. The CDR3 DNA reads as TGTGCCAGCAGGAGTAGCGCGAGCTCCTACGAGCAGTACTTC.